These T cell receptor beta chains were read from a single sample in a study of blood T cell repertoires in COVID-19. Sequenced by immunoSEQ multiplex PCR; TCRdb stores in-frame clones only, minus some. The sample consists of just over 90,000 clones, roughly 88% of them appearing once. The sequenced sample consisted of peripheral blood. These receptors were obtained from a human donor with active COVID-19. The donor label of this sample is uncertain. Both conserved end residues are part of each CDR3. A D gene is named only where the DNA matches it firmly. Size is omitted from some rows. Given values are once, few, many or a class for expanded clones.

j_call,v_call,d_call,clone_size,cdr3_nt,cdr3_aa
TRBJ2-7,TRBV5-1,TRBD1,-,TGCGCCAGCAGCACGGACTTGATAAGGCAGGGGGCACCGTCCTACGAGCAGTACTTC,CASSTDLIRQGAPSYEQYF
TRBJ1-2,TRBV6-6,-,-,TGTGCCAGCAGTTACGAGACATATAACTATGGCTACACCTTC,CASSYETYNYGYTF
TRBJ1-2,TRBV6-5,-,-,TGTGCCAGCAGCTTTAGGGCGGGGGTTAAGGGCTACACCTTC,CASSFRAGVKGYTF
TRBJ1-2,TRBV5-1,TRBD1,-,TGCGCCAGCAGCTTGGGGCAGGGGGCATACTATGGCTACACCTTC,CASSLGQGAYYGYTF
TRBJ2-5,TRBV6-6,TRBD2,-,TGTGCCAGCAGTGTTGGGGGGGGCCAAGAGACCCAGTACTTC,CASSVGGGQETQYF
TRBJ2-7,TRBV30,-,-,TGTGCCTGGGGCTCAGGGGTCCACTACGAGCAGTACTTC,CAWGSGVHYEQYF
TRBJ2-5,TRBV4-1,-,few,TGCGCCAGCAGCCGGGGACTGGTACGGGAGACCCAGTACTTC,CASSRGLVRETQYF
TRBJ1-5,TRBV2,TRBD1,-,TGTGCCAGCGGGACAGGGTATAGCAATCAGCCCCAGCATTTT,CASGTGYSNQPQHF
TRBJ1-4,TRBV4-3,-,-,TGCGCCAGCAGCCAAAATTTACGGAATGAAAAACTGTTTTTT,CASSQNLRNEKLFF
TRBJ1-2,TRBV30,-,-,TGTGCCTGGAGTAGCTACTATGGCTACACCTTC,CAWSSYYGYTF
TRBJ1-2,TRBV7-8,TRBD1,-,TGTGCCAGCAGCTTATTTCCAGGGGGGTCGGCTTTCACCTTC,CASSLFPGGSAFTF
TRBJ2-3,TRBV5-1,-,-,TGCGCCAGCAGTCCCCCAGCAGATACGCAGTATTTT,CASSPPADTQYF
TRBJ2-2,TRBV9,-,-,TGTGCCAGCAGGTGGACAGCCGACACCGGGGAGCTGTTTTTT,CASRWTADTGELFF
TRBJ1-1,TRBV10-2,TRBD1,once,TGCGCCAGCAGCCACGACAGGGTTGGAGAAGCTTTCTTT,CASSHDRVGEAFF
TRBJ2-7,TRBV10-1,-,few,TGCGCCAGCAGTGATGCTACGGGTCTGTACTTC,CASSDATGLYF
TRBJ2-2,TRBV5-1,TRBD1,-,TGCGCCAGCAGCTGGGGACAGAGCACCGGGGAGCTGTTTTTT,CASSWGQSTGELFF
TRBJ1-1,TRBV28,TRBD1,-,TGTGCCAGCAGTTTCACAGGGGATCCTCGGCACGCTTTCTTT,CASSFTGDPRHAFF
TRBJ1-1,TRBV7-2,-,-,TGTGCCAGCAGCTTAGCGGCCAGGGTAGGTGGCACTGAAGCTTTCTTT,CASSLAARVGGTEAFF
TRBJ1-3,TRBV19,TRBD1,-,TGTGCCAGTAGTGGTCAGGACGGGACAGGGTTAGGAAACACCATATATTTT,CASSGQDGTGLGNTIYF
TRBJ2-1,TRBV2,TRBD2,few,TGTGCCAGCAGTGCCCGCGGGGGGGCGGCTACCAATGAGCAGTTCTTC,CASSARGGAATNEQFF
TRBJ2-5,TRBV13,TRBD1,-,TGTGCCAGCAGCTATGACAGGGGGCAAGAGACCCAGTACTTC,CASSYDRGQETQYF
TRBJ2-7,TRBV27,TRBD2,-,TGTGCCAGCAGCCGCCCGGTCACGGGGGGTTTCGACGAGCAGTACTTC,CASSRPVTGGFDEQYF
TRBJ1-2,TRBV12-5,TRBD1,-,TGTGCTAGTGGCACACAGGGGGCGCAAGGAGGCTACACCTTC,CASGTQGAQGGYTF
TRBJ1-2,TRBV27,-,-,TGTGCCAGCAGTTTAGGCGGGTTTAACTATGGCTACACCTTC,CASSLGGFNYGYTF
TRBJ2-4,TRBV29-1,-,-,TGCAGCGTTGGGTTGTCGGGGAAAGACATTCAGTACTTC,CSVGLSGKDIQYF
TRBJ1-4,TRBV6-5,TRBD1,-,TGTGCCAGCAGGAAGGGACAGGTGGATGAAAAACTGTTTTTT,CASRKGQVDEKLFF
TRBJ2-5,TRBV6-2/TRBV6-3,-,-,TGTGCCAGCAGTTACCCACAGGGGACCCAGTACTTC,CASSYPQGTQYF
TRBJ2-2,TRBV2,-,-,TGTGCCAGCAGCGGGGGGAACACCGGGGAGCTGTTTTTT,CASSGGNTGELFF
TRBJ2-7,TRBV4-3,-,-,TGCGCCAGCAGTCCGGACAGTGGAAACGAGCAGTACTTC,CASSPDSGNEQYF
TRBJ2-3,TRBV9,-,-,TGTGCCAGCAGCACCCTGAGGGATACGCAGTATTTT,CASSTLRDTQYF
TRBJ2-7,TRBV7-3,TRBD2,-,TGTGCCAGCAGCTTAAGGGGAGGGGAGCAGTACTTC,CASSLRGGEQYF
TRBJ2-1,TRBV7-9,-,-,TGTGCCAGCAGCTTACTAGTCCCCGCCGACAATGAGCAGTTCTTC,CASSLLVPADNEQFF
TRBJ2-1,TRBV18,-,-,TGTGCCAGCTCACCACCCCGAACAGGGTACAATGAGCAGTTCTTC,CASSPPRTGYNEQFF
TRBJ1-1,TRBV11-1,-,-,TGTGCCAGCAGCCCGTCAGACAGCCTGAACACTGAAGCTTTCTTT,CASSPSDSLNTEAFF
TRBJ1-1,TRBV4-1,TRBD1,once,TGCGCCAGCAGCACAGGGGGTTTGAACACTGAAGCTTTCTTT,CASSTGGLNTEAFF
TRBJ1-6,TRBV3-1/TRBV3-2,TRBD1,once,TGTGCCAGCAGCCAGCAGGGGGCGGCCTCACCCCTCCACTTT,CASSQQGAASPLHF
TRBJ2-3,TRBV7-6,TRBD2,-,TGTGCCAGCAGCCCGGGACTAGTGGCATCAGATACGCAGTATTTT,CASSPGLVASDTQYF
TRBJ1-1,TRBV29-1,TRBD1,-,TGCAGCGTTAGCCGGACAGGGGCTTTGTTGAGTCCTGAAGCTTTCTTT,CSVSRTGALLSPEAFF
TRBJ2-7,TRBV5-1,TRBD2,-,TGCGCCAGCAGCTGGAAAACCGCCGGGACTAGTACCTACGAGCAGTACTTC,CASSWKTAGTSTYEQYF
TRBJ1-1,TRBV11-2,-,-,TGTGCCAGCAGCTTATCTAGGAACACTGAAGCTTTCTTT,CASSLSRNTEAFF
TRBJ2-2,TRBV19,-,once,TGTGCCAGTAGTTTTTCCCGCGGCCAACCAAGTACCGGGGAGCTGTTTTTT,CASSFSRGQPSTGELFF
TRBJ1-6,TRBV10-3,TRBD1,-,TGTGCCATCAGTAGGGGGACAGGGTATAATTCACCCCTCCACTTT,CAISRGTGYNSPLHF